This T cell receptor beta chain was captured by sequencing in a study of blood T cell repertoires in COVID-19. Turning to the study itself: Samples representing acute and convalescent COVID-19 were sourced from the United States, Italy and Spain. Nucleic acid was either cDNA or gDNA, and it came from T cells, B-cell-depleted T cells, or PBMCs.

CDR3 size: 14 residues. Germline-derived CDR1 and CDR2 are SGHRS and YFSETQ. The V end lost 3 bases, the J end lost 4 bases, and 13 bases lay between the germline ends. Per the study methods: Amplified reference gene primers provided the basis for estimating nucleated cell counts. TCRdb's copy holds only in-frame clones and misses some; the assay was immunoSEQ multiplex PCR. From that table come the V and J calls and clone size; the DNA was used to work out D and trimming. The table records approximately 200,000 clones, 70% to 90% of them present only once. The rearrangement joins TRBV5-1 to TRBJ1-1, with a possible D match to TRBD1 (6 bases). Sequencing input: peripheral blood. This receptor was identified in a man between 35 and 55 years old with acute or convalescent COVID-19. In DNA form, the CDR3 reads TGCGCCAGCAGCTCCCTGGGGGCGGGCACTGAAGCTTTCTTT. Its translation: CASSSLGAGTEAFF.